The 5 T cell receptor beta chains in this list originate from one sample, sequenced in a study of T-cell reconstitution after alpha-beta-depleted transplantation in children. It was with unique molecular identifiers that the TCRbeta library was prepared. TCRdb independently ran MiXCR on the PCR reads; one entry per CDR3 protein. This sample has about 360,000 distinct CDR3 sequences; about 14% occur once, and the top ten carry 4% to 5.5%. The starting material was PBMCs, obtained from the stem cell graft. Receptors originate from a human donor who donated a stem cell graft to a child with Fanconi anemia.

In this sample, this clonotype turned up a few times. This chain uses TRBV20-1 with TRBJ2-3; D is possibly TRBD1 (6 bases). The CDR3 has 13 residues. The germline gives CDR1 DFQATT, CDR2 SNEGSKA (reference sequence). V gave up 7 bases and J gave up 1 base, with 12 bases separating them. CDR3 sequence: CSVKGEGTDTQYF. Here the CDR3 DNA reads TGCAGTGTCAAGGGGGAAGGCACAGATACGCAGTATTTT.

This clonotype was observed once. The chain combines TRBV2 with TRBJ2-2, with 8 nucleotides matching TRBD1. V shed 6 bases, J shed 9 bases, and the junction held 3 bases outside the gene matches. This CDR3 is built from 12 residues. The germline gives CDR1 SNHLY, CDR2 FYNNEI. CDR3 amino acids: CASRTGVRELFF. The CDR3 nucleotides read TGTGCCAGCAGGACAGGGGTTCGGGAGCTGTTTTTT.

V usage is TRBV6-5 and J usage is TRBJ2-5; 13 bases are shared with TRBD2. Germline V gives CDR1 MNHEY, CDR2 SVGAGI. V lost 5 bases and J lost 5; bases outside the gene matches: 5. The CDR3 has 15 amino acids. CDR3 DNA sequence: TGTGCCAGCAGTCACACTAGCGGGGGGGGGGAGACCCAGTACTTC. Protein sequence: CASSHTSGGGETQYF.

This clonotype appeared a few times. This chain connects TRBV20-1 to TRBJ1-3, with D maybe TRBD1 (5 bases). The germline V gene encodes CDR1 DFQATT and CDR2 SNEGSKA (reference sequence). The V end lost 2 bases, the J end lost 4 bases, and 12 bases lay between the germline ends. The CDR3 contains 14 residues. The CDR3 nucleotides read TGCAGTGCTAGAAGACAGTTGGAAGGAAACACCATATATTTT. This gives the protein CSARRQLEGNTIYF.

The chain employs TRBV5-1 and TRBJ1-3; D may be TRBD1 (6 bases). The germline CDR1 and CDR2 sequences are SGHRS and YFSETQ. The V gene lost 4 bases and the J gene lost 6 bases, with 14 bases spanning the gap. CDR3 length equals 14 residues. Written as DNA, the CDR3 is TGCGCCAGCAGCCCAGGGGTATCAGTAAACACCATATATTTT. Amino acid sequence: CASSPGVSVNTIYF.